Each of the 15 T cell receptor beta chains below was sequenced from the same sample in a study of siplizumab effects on memory and regulatory T cells. TCRdb keeps only in-frame clones here, not all; method: immunoSEQ multiplex PCR. This sample has about 100,000 clones, with about 94% found just once. Sample: non-Treg CD4+ T cells sorted from blood. The receptors were gathered from a human donor in good health.

The rearrangement joins TRBV7-3 to TRBJ2-2, with unresolved D. Per the germline V gene, CDR1 is SGHTA and CDR2 is FQGTGA. The CDR3 totals 16 residues. V was pared by 5 bases and J by 3 bases, with 16 bases between. The CDR3 loop is CASSPNSEPDTGELFF. CDR3 bases: TGTGCCAGCAGCCCCAACTCGGAGCCGGACACCGGGGAGCTGTTTTTT.

The V call is TRBV4-2, the J call TRBJ1-2; D is ambiguous. The germline gives CDR1 LGHNA, CDR2 YNFKEQ. The CDR3 spans 15 residues. The ends were cut back, 4 bases at V and 4 bases at J, with 16 bases in the middle. CDR3 sequence (DNA): TGTGCCAGCAGCCTTTCAGGCCTTAAAGGCTATGGCTACACCTTC. Protein product: CASSLSGLKGYGYTF.

The V call is TRBV7-9, the J call TRBJ2-2; 7 bases are shared with TRBD1. After removal of 3 bases from V and 0 bases from J, the junction contained 4 bases not matched to a gene. Germline lookup yields CDR1 SEHNR and CDR2 FQNEAQ (reference sequence). This CDR3 contains 16 residues. CDR3 coding DNA: TGTGCCAGCAGCTTGGACAGGCGGACGAACACCGGGGAGCTGTTTTTT. Translating gives CASSLDRRTNTGELFF.

The rearrangement links TRBV4-1 to TRBJ2-6; 8 bases map to TRBD2. Trimming at V came to 0 bases and at J to 11 bases, leaving 6 bases not matched to a gene. In germline, CDR1 is MGHRA, CDR2 YSYEKL. The CDR3 length is 15 residues. The CDR3 sequence: CASSQDRGGPYVLTF. CDR3 nucleotide sequence: TGCGCCAGCAGCCAAGATCGGGGGGGCCCTTACGTCCTGACTTTC.

The table lists this clone with a few counts. CDR3 protein: CAITSGRTQETQYF. Here the CDR3 DNA reads TGTGCCATCACCAGCGGGAGAACTCAAGAGACCCAGTACTTC. This sequence joins TRBV10-3 and TRBJ2-5, with TRBD2 matching over 8 bases. CDR1 is ENHRY and CDR2 is SYGVKD in the germline V gene. Unmatched junction bases numbered 6, after V lost 7 bases and J lost 2 bases. The CDR3 is 14 residues long.

The chain combines TRBV6-5 with TRBJ2-5, with a tentative D call TRBD2 (5 bases). Germline CDR1 is MNHEY and CDR2 is SVGAGI. The CDR3 sequence is 15 residues long. Deletions cut 2 bases from V and 2 bases from J, with 12 bases between. The CDR3 region has the DNA TGTGCCAGCAGTTACGCGTGGACGGGGCAAGAGACCCAGTACTTC. It encodes CASSYAWTGQETQYF.

The chain joins TRBV7-2 to TRBJ2-1; no definite D call. This CDR3 contains 13 residues. Germline V CDR1 and CDR2: SGHTA, FQGNSA. V was cut by 5 bases and J by 8 bases, with 13 bases left in between. The CDR3 protein is CASSPRPAYEQFF. The CDR3 nucleotides are TGTGCCAGCAGCCCCAGGCCGGCGTATGAGCAGTTCTTC.

The rearrangement links TRBV5-8 to TRBJ2-3, with 9 positions matching TRBD2. The CDR3 covers 16 residues. CDR1 SGHTS and CDR2 YDEGEE come from the germline V gene. V dropped 0 bases and J dropped 4; count of bases not matched to a gene: 6. In DNA, the CDR3 is TGTGCCAGCAGCTTGGTCGGCGGGAGGGCCGCAGATACGCAGTATTTT. Encoded protein: CASSLVGGRAADTQYF.

The chain links TRBV6-1 to TRBJ1-3; 7 bases line up with TRBD1. This CDR3 contains 14 residues. The V and J ends lost 10 bases and 0 bases, in that order; junction bases with no gene match: 6. Germline-derived CDR1 and CDR2 are MNHNS and SASEGT. The CDR3 reads CAKQGQSSGNTIYF. The CDR3 DNA sequence: TGTGCCAAACAGGGGCAAAGCTCTGGAAACACCATATATTTT.

The chain has TRBV9 and TRBJ2-1; tentatively, D is TRBD1 (6 bases). The germline CDR1 and CDR2 sequences are SGDLS and YYNGEE. The CDR3 spans 16 residues. Trimming pared 4 bases from V and 5 bases from J, leaving 19 bases between. CDR3 DNA: TGTGCCAGCAGCCAGAGCAAGGACAGAGGTCACAATGAGCAGTTCTTC. As protein: CASSQSKDRGHNEQFF.

V usage is TRBV5-6 and J usage is TRBJ2-5; 8 bases fit TRBD2. The CDR3 runs to 13 residues. Germline V gives CDR1 SGHDT, CDR2 YYEEEE. Trimming at V came to 2 bases and at J to 8 bases, leaving 5 bases not matched to a gene. Here the CDR3 reads CASSLLAEITQYF. The CDR3 DNA sequence: TGTGCCAGCAGCTTACTAGCGGAGATAACCCAGTACTTC.

The V and J genes are TRBV7-3 and TRBJ2-3, with 15 positions matching TRBD2. The CDR3 spans 16 residues. The V gene end was trimmed by 4 bases and the J gene end by 4 bases; junction bases not matched to a gene: 3. Looked up from germline, CDR1 is SGHTA and CDR2 is FQGTGA. The CDR3 DNA is TGTGCCAGCAGCTACGGACTAGCGGGAGGGGCAGATACGCAGTATTTT. It is translated as CASSYGLAGGADTQYF. Full variable domain (remainder filled in from reference TRBV7-3 and TRBJ2-3): GAGVSQTPSNKVTEKGKYVELRCDPISGHTALYWYRQSLGQGPEFLIYFQGTGAADDSGLPNDRFFAVRPEGSVSTLKIQRTERGDSAVYLCASSYGLAGGADTQYFGPGTRLTVL.

The rearrangement uses TRBV11-2 and TRBJ1-4, with TRBD1 matching over 7 bases. Per the germline V gene, CDR1 is SGHAT and CDR2 is FQNNGV. Trimming removed 10 bases from V and 3 bases from J; junction bases left unmatched: 11. The CDR3 runs to 15 residues. The CDR3 sequence: CAIGERGQPNEKLFF. CDR3 DNA sequence: TGTGCCATCGGGGAGAGGGGACAGCCTAATGAAAAACTGTTTTTT.

This chain joins TRBV15 and TRBJ1-5; the D is unclear. CDR3 size: 12 residues. Germline lookup yields CDR1 LNHNV and CDR2 YYDKDF (reference sequence). Trimming cost V 3 bases and J 5 bases, with 5 bases left between them. The CDR3 DNA is TGTGCCACCAGCAGGATGGATCAGCCCCAGCATTTT. This codes for CATSRMDQPQHF. Combining the CDR3 with reference TRBV15 and TRBJ1-5 gives the whole variable domain DAMVIQNPRYQVTQFGKPVTLSCSQTLNHNVMYWYQQKSSQAPKLLFHYYDKDFNNEADTPDNFQSRRPNTSFCFLDIRSPGLGDTAMYLCATSRMDQPQHFGDGTRLSIL.

The chain employs TRBV7-3 and TRBJ2-1; possibly TRBD2 for D (5 bases). V was cut by 0 bases and J by 1 base, with 10 bases left in between. The CDR3 has 16 amino acids. Germline loops: CDR1 SGHTA, CDR2 FQGTGA. The CDR3 is CASSLTRTLSYNEQFF. CDR3 sequence (DNA): TGTGCCAGCAGCTTAACGCGGACTCTTTCCTACAATGAGCAGTTCTTC.